Each of the 15 T cell receptor beta chains below was sequenced from the same sample in a study of blood T cell repertoires in COVID-19. Measured with immunoSEQ multiplex PCR; TCRdb has only the in-frame clones, and not every one. Here the sample spans approximately 270,000 clones, roughly nine tenths being singletons. Sequencing used PBMCs or T cells enriched from blood (not recorded which). The source is a human donor in a cohort exposed to, infected with or recovered from COVID-19 (not recorded which). The donor label of this sample is uncertain.

The rearrangement joins TRBV5-1 to TRBJ2-5, with D perhaps matching TRBD1 (5 bases). Germline V gives CDR1 SGHRS, CDR2 YFSETQ. The V gene lost 3 bases and the J gene lost 4 bases, with 19 bases spanning the gap. CDR3 length: 16 amino acids. CDR3 in amino acids: CASSWARQGFLETQYF. The DNA of the CDR3 is TGCGCCAGCAGCTGGGCGAGGCAGGGATTTTTAGAGACCCAGTACTTC.

The chain carries TRBV6-5 and TRBJ1-1, with D unclear. The CDR3 runs 12 residues. Trimming removed 6 bases at V and 7 bases at J, with 12 bases between. Germline V gene data show CDR1 as MNHEY and CDR2 as SVGAGI. CDR3 residues: CASSLTEIEAFF. For the CDR3, the DNA is TGTGCCAGCAGCCTGACGGAGATTGAAGCTTTCTTT.

The CDR3 DNA sequence: TGTGCCAGCAGGGTGACAGATGAGACTGAAGCTTTCTTT. Protein sequence: CASRVTDETEAFF. The rearrangement joins TRBV6-5 to TRBJ1-1; a weak D match, TRBD1 (5 bases). The CDR3 has 13 residues. Germline V gene data show CDR1 as MNHEY and CDR2 as SVGAGI. The V end was cut by 6 bases, the J end by 5 bases, with 13 bases between.

V gene TRBV4-2 combines with J gene TRBJ2-7; possibly TRBD2 for D (5 bases). Trimming took off 0 bases at V and 7 bases at J, with 16 bases between the two ends. The CDR3 spans 15 residues. Germline CDR1 reads LGHNA; CDR2 reads YNFKEQ. The CDR3 bases are TGTGCCAGCAGCCAAGATTCCCGTGAGGGTTGGGAGCAGTACTTC. It is translated as CASSQDSREGWEQYF.

The J gene is TRBJ2-7, the V gene TRBV10-1; the D is unclear. The germline gives CDR1 WNHNN, CDR2 SYGVQD (reference sequence). The CDR3 is 15 residues long. Trimming stripped 0 bases from V and 4 bases from J, with 13 bases between. CDR3 loop: CASSESGDDLYEQYF. CDR3 nucleotides: TGCGCCAGCAGTGAGTCAGGAGATGACTTATACGAGCAGTACTTC.

This clone was counted once. The rearrangement joins TRBV7-9 to TRBJ1-1; 7 nucleotides line up with TRBD1. The germline gives CDR1 SEHNR, CDR2 FQNEAQ (reference sequence). The CDR3 spans 13 residues. V dropped 6 bases and J dropped 5; count of bases not matched to a gene: 6. CDR3 in amino acids: CASSRGLGTEAFF. The CDR3 DNA follows: TGTGCCAGCAGTAGGGGGCTTGGGACTGAAGCTTTCTTT. The whole variable domain, remainder taken from reference TRBV7-9 and TRBJ1-1, is DTGVSQNPRHKITKRGQNVTFRCDPISEHNRLYWYRQTLGQGPEFLTYFQNEAQLEKSRLLSDRFSAERPKGSFSTLEIQRTEQGDSAMYLCASSRGLGTEAFFGQGTRLTVV.

This chain connects TRBV6-2 or TRBV6-3 to TRBJ1-2; 9 nucleotides agree with TRBD1. Germline CDR1 and CDR2: MNHEY and SVGEGT. This CDR3 region has 18 residues. The junction had 10 bases not matched to a gene; V was cut back by 0 bases and J by 2 bases. CDR3 protein: CASSYSAGTGTLNYGYTF. CDR3 DNA sequence: TGTGCCAGCAGTTACTCGGCCGGGACAGGGACCCTCAACTATGGCTACACCTTC.

The V and J genes are TRBV27 and TRBJ2-5, with D perhaps matching TRBD1 (6 bases). Trimming took off 6 bases at V and 5 bases at J, with 16 bases between the two ends. The CDR3 spans 14 residues. Germline V gene data show CDR1 as MNHEY and CDR2 as SMNVEV (reference sequence). The CDR3: CASSLRGRGETQYF. The CDR3 nucleotides are TGTGCCAGCAGCCTTCGTGGCAGGGGTGAGACCCAGTACTTC.

With respect to this clone: Other DNA sequences in the sample encode the same CDR3. The chain joins TRBV7-2 to TRBJ2-5, with 12 bases identical to TRBD2. CDR1 and CDR2 from the germline V gene are SGHTA and FQGNSA. Losses at the gene ends were 6 bases for V and 2 bases for J; bases not matched to a gene: 4. CDR3 length: 15 residues. This CDR3 is CASSTTSGGQETQYF. The CDR3 DNA reads as TGTGCCAGCAGTACGACTAGCGGGGGACAAGAGACCCAGTACTTC.

The rearrangement joins TRBV21-1 to TRBJ1-1; the D segment call TRBD1 is taken from the table without a DNA check. TRBV21-1 is classified as a pseudogene. This CDR3 spans 15 amino acids. This CDR3 is CASSGRDSQNTEAFF. The CDR3 DNA reads as TGTGCCAGCAGCGGCCGGGACAGCCAAAACACTGAAGCTTTCTTT.

Details on this clone: Other DNA sequences within the sample encode an identical CDR3. The chain carries TRBV9 and TRBJ2-3, with D perhaps TRBD2 (7 bases). Deletions cut 0 bases from V and 1 base from J, with 9 bases between. The germline gives CDR1 SGDLS, CDR2 YYNGEE. This CDR3 comprises 15 residues. DNA for the CDR3: TGTGCCAGCAGCGTAGGAGGGGGGGGCACAGATACGCAGTATTTT. It codes for CASSVGGGGTDTQYF.

Worth noting for this clone: The junction differs from germline at one of its ends, possibly a read error. J is TRBJ2-7 and V is TRBV5-6, with a weak D call TRBD1 (6 bases). CDR1 SGHDT and CDR2 YYEEEE come from the germline V gene. The CDR3 loop spans 14 amino acids. CDR3 sequence reads: CASSSVWDTLKTEF. The CDR3, as DNA: TGTGCCAGCAGCTCCGTTTGGGACACTCTGAAAACAGAATTC.

This chain joins TRBV19 and TRBJ2-6; D is possibly TRBD1 (6 bases). The CDR3 has 18 amino acids. Between the trimmed V and J ends, which lost 2 bases and 2 bases, there was a span of 16 bases. Germline V gives CDR1 LNHDA, CDR2 SQIVND (reference sequence). CDR3 sequence reads: CASSILPGVPTGANVLTF. CDR3 coding DNA: TGTGCCAGTAGTATACTCCCAGGGGTGCCTACTGGGGCCAACGTCCTGACTTTC. The complete variable domain, with remaining parts taken from reference TRBV19 and TRBJ2-6, reads DGGITQSPKYLFRKEGQNVTLSCEQNLNHDAMYWYRQDPGQGLRLIYYSQIVNDFQKGDIAEGYSVSREKKESFPLTVTSAQKNPTAFYLCASSILPGVPTGANVLTFGAGSRLTVL.

The sample holds one count of this clone. The rearrangement joins TRBV29-1 to TRBJ2-1; D not resolved. There are 11 residues in the CDR3. Trimming removed 3 bases from V and 5 bases from J, with 5 bases in between. The V gene's germline CDR1 is SQVTM and CDR2 ANQGSEA. The CDR3 region is CSVEGDNEQFF. Written as DNA, the CDR3 is TGCAGCGTTGAGGGCGACAATGAGCAGTTCTTC.

The chain uses TRBV5-1 and TRBJ1-3, with TRBD1 identical over 7 bases. CDR1 SGHRS and CDR2 YFSETQ come from the germline V gene. Trimming at V came to 0 bases and at J to 4 bases, leaving 16 bases not matched to a gene. The CDR3 runs 19 residues. The CDR3 protein is CASSLDRQTGRLGGNTIYF. The CDR3 coding sequence is TGCGCCAGCAGCTTGGATCGTCAGACAGGGAGGCTGGGGGGAAACACCATATATTTT.